This TCR beta chain comes out of a study of metastatic and nonmetastatic thyroid tumors. By sample share, this clone is medium-sized. MiXCR was used by TCRdb to re-call the PCR reads. The sample consists of about 20,000 clones, approximately 14% of them appearing once. All patients reached thyroid surgery having received no treatment beforehand. The clonotype comes from a female donor with papillary thyroid cancer or a benign thyroid nodule (not recorded which). Some clones in this sample may be carry-over from other donors' samples. The sequencing sample was made of blood.

CDR3: CASSAVQGAPDEQFF. In DNA, the CDR3 is TGTGCCAGCAGTGCTGTCCAGGGGGCTCCGGATGAGCAGTTCTTC. V gene TRBV6-1 combines with J gene TRBJ2-1, with 8 bases fitting TRBD1. With 4 bases clipped from V and 8 bases from J, the junction kept 10 bases outside the gene matches. Germline V gene lookup returns CDR1 MNHNS and CDR2 SASEGT. The CDR3 runs 15 residues.